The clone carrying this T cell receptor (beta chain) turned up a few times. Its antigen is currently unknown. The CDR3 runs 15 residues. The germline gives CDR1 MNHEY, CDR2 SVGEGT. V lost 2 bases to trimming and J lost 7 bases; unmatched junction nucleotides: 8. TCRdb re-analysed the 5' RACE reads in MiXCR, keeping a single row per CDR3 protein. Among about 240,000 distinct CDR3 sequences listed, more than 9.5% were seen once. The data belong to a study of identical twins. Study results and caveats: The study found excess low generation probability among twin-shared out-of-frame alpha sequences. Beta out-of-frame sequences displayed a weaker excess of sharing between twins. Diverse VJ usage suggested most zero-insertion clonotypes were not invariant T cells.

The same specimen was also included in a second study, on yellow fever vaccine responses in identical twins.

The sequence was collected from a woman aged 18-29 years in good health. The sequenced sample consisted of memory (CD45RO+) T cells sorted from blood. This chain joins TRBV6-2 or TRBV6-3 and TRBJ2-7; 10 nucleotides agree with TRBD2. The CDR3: CASSYVASGREEQYF. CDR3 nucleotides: TGTGCCAGCAGTTACGTCGCCAGCGGGAGGGAGGAGCAGTACTTC.